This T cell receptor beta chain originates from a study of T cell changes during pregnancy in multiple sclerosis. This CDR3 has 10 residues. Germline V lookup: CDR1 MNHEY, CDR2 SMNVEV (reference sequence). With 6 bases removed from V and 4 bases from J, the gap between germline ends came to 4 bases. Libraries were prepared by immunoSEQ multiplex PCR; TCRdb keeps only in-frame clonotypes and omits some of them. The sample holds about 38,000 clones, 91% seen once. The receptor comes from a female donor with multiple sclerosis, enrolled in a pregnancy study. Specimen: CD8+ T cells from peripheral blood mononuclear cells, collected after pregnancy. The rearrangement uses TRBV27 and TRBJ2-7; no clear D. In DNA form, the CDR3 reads TGTGCCAGCAGCCTTTACGAGCAGTACTTC. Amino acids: CASSLYEQYF.